A selection of T cell receptor beta chains follows, all from one sample in a study of blood T cell repertoires in COVID-19. Profiled with immunoSEQ multiplex PCR; TCRdb holds only in-frame clones, not every one. The sample comprises under 200,000 clones, roughly 84% of which are singletons, and less than 3.5% rests with the top ten. Sequences were obtained from peripheral blood. These receptors were taken from a woman in her sixties with acute or convalescent COVID-19. Each CDR3 is given with its conserved first and last residue.

j_call,v_call,cdr3_aa
TRBJ1-1,TRBV15,CATSSRRGTEAFF
TRBJ1-2,TRBV19,CASSTGDSHYGYTF
TRBJ1-4,TRBV5-1,CASSFRGNEKLFF
TRBJ2-1,TRBV7-3,CASSPASGGPHEQFF
TRBJ2-7,TRBV5-1,CASRLTGGSSYEQYF
TRBJ2-7,TRBV27,CASSLAGTTYEQYF
TRBJ1-3,TRBV18,CASSPTGIGNTIYF
TRBJ2-1,TRBV24-1,CATTLAGGKAYNEQFF
TRBJ2-1,TRBV7-2,CASSLTGFRDEQFF
TRBJ1-5,TRBV4-2,CVSSHPQGVDSNQPQHF
TRBJ1-6,TRBV14,CASSQVFGLRNSPLHF
TRBJ2-2,TRBV5-1,CASSSRGYPNTGELFF
TRBJ2-2,TRBV24-1,CATSDPRTATGELFF
TRBJ2-7,TRBV24-1,CATSEQGQGPSYEQYF
TRBJ2-3,TRBV6-4,CASSDSRVADTQYF
TRBJ1-5,TRBV24-1,CATSGEGRQPQHF
TRBJ2-1,TRBV7-2,CASSPDRGPGRKQFF
TRBJ2-3,TRBV9,CASSVGLAGGPDTQYF
TRBJ1-3,TRBV15,CATSRALGRGPADSGNTIYF
TRBJ1-1,TRBV14,CASSDQGLTEAFF
TRBJ1-1,TRBV7-2,CASSWTGRGTEAFF
TRBJ2-3,TRBV9,CASSPGGTGGSTDTQYF
TRBJ2-6,TRBV2,CASRVPRNRGLGGANVLTF
TRBJ2-5,TRBV27,CASRGDREETQYF
TRBJ1-1,TRBV6-1,CASSENLGAAEAFF
TRBJ1-5,TRBV6-6,CASRITGDGNQPQHF
TRBJ2-7,TRBV28,CASRRSYEQYF
TRBJ1-5,TRBV10-2,CASRDRDNQPQHF
TRBJ1-2,TRBV7-2,CASSLEKGQVYGYTF
TRBJ2-7,TRBV6-6,CASSPTGVGYEQYF
TRBJ2-7,TRBV10-3,CAISDPPEGAYEQYF
TRBJ1-5,TRBV5-6,CASSLGGGEPQHF
TRBJ1-1,TRBV3-1/TRBV3-2,CASSQAGTRVSTEAFF
TRBJ1-2,TRBV2,CASQNRAGGYGYTF
TRBJ2-7,TRBV21-1,CAVGGRSYEQYF
TRBJ1-4,TRBV11-2,CASSLDKPWAVGVGDEKLFF
TRBJ2-7,TRBV7-9,CASSPGGLRTYEQYF
TRBJ2-3,TRBV5-4,CASSLAGGGAGDTQYF